The 24 T cell receptor beta chains in this list originate from one sample, sequenced in a study of T cell clonality in common variable immunodeficiency. Data came from immunoSEQ multiplex PCR; TCRdb stores just in-frame clones and leaves some out. Observed in the sample are tens of thousands of clones, none of them singletons. Material: peripheral blood mononuclear cells. The receptors stem from a person aged 18 to 75 in good health.

This clone was recorded at least ten times. The sequence runs out 3 residues before the end of the CDR3; the remainder is reconstructed from the germline J gene. V and J are TRBV19 and TRBJ2-1; 8 bases agree with TRBD1. Germline V gene sequence: CDR1 LNHDA, CDR2 SQIVND (reference sequence). There are 14 residues in the CDR3. V was pared by 9 bases and J by 4 bases, with 8 bases of the junction left unmatched. CDR3 residues: CASNPGGRYNEQFF. Incomplete CDR3 DNA: TGTGCCAGCAATCCAGGGGGCCGATACAATGAG.

At least ten counts were recorded for this clone. The CDR3 end is not reached by the read, which stops 3 residues before it; the germline J gene fills it in. The V gene is TRBV7-2, the J gene TRBJ2-7; D is unresolved. CDR3 size: 15 residues. V was cut by 3 bases and J by 1 base, with 13 bases left in between. CDR1 is SGHTA, CDR2 FQGNSA, per germline. The sequenced CDR3 bases are TGTGCCAGCAGCTTCTCAAGAGTCGCGTCCTACGAG. This gives the protein CASSFSRVASYE. The entire CDR3 protein reads CASSFSRVASYEQYF. Complete variable domain (other parts from reference TRBV7-2 and TRBJ2-7): GAGVSQSPSNKVTEKGKDVELRCDPISGHTALYWYRQSLGQGLEFLIYFQGNSAPDKSGLPSDRFSAERTGGSVSTLTIQRTQQEDSAVYLCASSFSRVASYEQYFGPGTRLTVT.

This clone has a count of ten or more. The CDR3 end falls 3 residues outside the read, so it is completed with the germline J gene. The rearrangement links TRBV28 to TRBJ2-7, with D possibly matching TRBD2 (6 bases). Trimming removed 2 bases from V and 0 bases from J, with 11 bases in between. The CDR3 length is 15 residues. The germline gives CDR1 MDHEN, CDR2 SYDVKM. CDR3 in amino acids: CASSLGGKSSYEQYF. The CDR3 DNA, read in part, is TGTGCCAGCAGTTTAGGCGGGAAGAGCTCCTACGAG.

This clone showed up many times. The read stops 3 residues short of the end of the CDR3; the missing end is completed from the germline J gene. The chain carries TRBV4-2 and TRBJ1-3, with D unresolved. V lost 0 bases to trimming and J lost 6 bases, with 12 bases between them. Germline CDR1 reads LGHNA; CDR2 reads YNFKEQ. The CDR3 sequence is 15 residues long. CDR3 sequence: CASSQDLDRVNTIYF. The part of the CDR3 DNA that was read is TGTGCCAGCAGCCAAGATCTGGATAGGGTAAACACC.

This clone has at least ten counts. The read ends 3 residues early relative to the CDR3; the germline J gene fills the gap. This specimen includes other DNA sequences encoding the same CDR3. V and J are TRBV6-4 and TRBJ2-2, with D possibly being TRBD2 (6 bases). The length of the CDR3 is 14 residues. From germline, CDR1 is MRHNA and CDR2 SNTAGT. Trimming removed 2 bases at V and 2 bases at J, with 6 bases between. CDR3 sequence reads: CASSDGTNTGELFF. Partial CDR3 DNA: TGTGCCAGCAGTGACGGGACTAACACCGGGGAG.

This clone was recorded a few times. The missing CDR3 end, 3 residues past where the read stops, is filled in from the germline J gene. V and J are TRBV13 and TRBJ1-2; 8 bases are a match to TRBD1. The CDR3 has 14 residues. Germline V gives CDR1 PRHDT, CDR2 FYEKMQ (reference sequence). CDR3 amino acids: CASSLDNRGYGYTF. The covered CDR3 bases are TGTGCCAGCAGCTTAGATAACAGGGGGTACGGC.

This clone was observed many times. The read stops 3 residues short of the end of the CDR3; the missing end is completed from the germline J gene. The rearrangement joins TRBV6-1 to TRBJ1-4; D gene unclear. V was clipped by 0 bases and J by 3 bases, with 5 bases between them. The CDR3 totals 14 residues. CDR1 and CDR2 from the germline V gene are MNHNS and SASEGT. The covered CDR3 bases are TGTGCCAGCAGTGAAGCTATAGCTAATGAAAAA. This sequence encodes CASSEAIANEK. The full CDR3 is CASSEAIANEKLFF.

At least ten counts were recorded for this clone. The read is 3 residues too short to cover the CDR3 end, so that end is filled in from the germline J gene. The chain is built from TRBV7-9 and TRBJ1-1; 7 nucleotides line up with TRBD1. The CDR3 extends over 13 amino acids. The ends lost 5 bases at V and 5 bases at J; junction bases unmatched: 5. In germline, CDR1 is SEHNR, CDR2 FQNEAQ (reference sequence). The CDR3 DNA, read in part, is TGTGCCAGCAGCCGAGAGACAGGGACTGAA. Its translation: CASSRETGTE. The full CDR3 is CASSRETGTEAFF.

This clone has a count of ten or more. The read gets to within 3 residues of the CDR3 end, and the germline J gene fills in the rest. The chain carries TRBV6-2 or TRBV6-3 and TRBJ2-5; possible D gene TRBD1, 5 bases. Germline CDR1 is MNHEY and CDR2 is SVGEGT. Trimming took off 6 bases at V and 1 base at J, with 9 bases between the two ends. The CDR3 spans 13 residues. The CDR3 reads CASRTDTQETQYF. CDR3 bases read: TGTGCCAGCAGGACGGACACCCAAGAGACC.

This clone was seen a handful of times. The read finishes 3 residues shy of the CDR3 end, and the germline J gene is used to complete it. The chain uses TRBV7-3 and TRBJ2-7; a possible D gene is TRBD2 (6 bases). Deletions cut 6 bases from V and 2 bases from J, with 14 bases between. Germline values: CDR1 SGHTA, CDR2 FQGTGA. The CDR3 spans 14 residues. The DNA read from the CDR3 is TGTGCCAGCAGTATCGGGGGTCCCACCTACGAG. It is translated as CASSIGGPTYE. The CDR3, in full, reads CASSIGGPTYEQYF.

This clone appeared many times. The sequence runs out 3 residues before the end of the CDR3; the remainder is reconstructed from the germline J gene. V and J are TRBV19 and TRBJ2-7; 7 nucleotides line up with TRBD2. The CDR3 runs to 15 residues. V trimming: 6 bases; J trimming: 4 bases; junction bases outside the gene matches: 12. Germline-derived CDR1 and CDR2 are LNHDA and SQIVND (reference sequence). Partial CDR3 DNA: TGTGCCAGTAGGTCGTTGTCTAGCGGAGCGTACGAG. This sequence encodes CASRSLSSGAYE. The CDR3 as a whole reads CASRSLSSGAYEQYF. The full variable domain, rest sourced from reference TRBV19 and TRBJ2-7, is DGGITQSPKYLFRKEGQNVTLSCEQNLNHDAMYWYRQDPGQGLRLIYYSQIVNDFQKGDIAEGYSVSREKKESFPLTVTSAQKNPTAFYLCASRSLSSGAYEQYFGPGTRLTVT.

This clone was seen many times. The read ends 3 residues early relative to the CDR3; the germline J gene fills the gap. The rearrangement links TRBV20-1 to TRBJ1-6; 9 positions match TRBD1. Germline lookup yields CDR1 DFQATT and CDR2 SNEGSKA (reference sequence). J was trimmed by 8 bases and V by 1 base; bases with no gene match: 3. CDR3 size: 14 residues. CDR3 residues: CSARAGTGHSPLHF. Incomplete CDR3 DNA: TGCAGTGCTAGAGCCGGGACAGGGCATTCACCC.

This clone was seen ten or more times. Incomplete CDR3 DNA: TGCGCCAGCAGCTTCCGGGTCTCCGAGACC. It codes for CASSFRVSET. From start to end, the CDR3 is CASSFRVSETQYF. The J gene is TRBJ2-5, the V gene TRBV5-1; D gene ambiguous. The read finishes 3 residues shy of the CDR3 end, and the germline J gene is used to complete it. V lost 2 bases and J 5 bases, leaving 10 bases between the germline ends. CDR3 length: 13 residues. Germline assignment: CDR1 SGHRS and CDR2 YFSETQ.

This clone was counted many times. The CDR3 extends 3 residues past the end of the read, so its final part is completed from the germline J gene. This chain uses TRBV27 with TRBJ1-1; D may be TRBD1 (6 bases). V dropped 0 bases and J dropped 2 bases, with 7 bases sitting between them. In germline, CDR1 is MNHEY, CDR2 SMNVEV (reference sequence). This CDR3 has 14 residues. The CDR3 loop reads CASSLSQGNTEAFF. Incomplete CDR3 DNA: TGTGCCAGCAGTTTATCACAGGGAAACACTGAA.

With regard to this clone: The read ends 3 residues before the CDR3 terminus; that terminus is restored from the germline J gene. The rearrangement uses TRBV19 and TRBJ1-5; TRBD1 is a possible D gene (5 bases). Trimming took 5 bases from V and 4 from J, leaving 15 bases between them. Germline assignment: CDR1 LNHDA and CDR2 SQIVND (reference sequence). The CDR3 is made up of 15 amino acids. CDR3 DNA (partial): TGTGCCAGTAGTTGGGACTCCTCCTGGAATCAGCCC. Its protein is CASSWDSSWNQP. The whole CDR3 sequence is CASSWDSSWNQPQHF.

The sample holds many counts of this clone. The read falls 3 residues short of the CDR3 end, and the missing part is taken from the germline J gene. V is TRBV5-1 and J is TRBJ1-3; 7 nucleotides match TRBD1. V lost 0 bases to trimming and J lost 3 bases; unmatched junction nucleotides: 3. The CDR3 runs 15 residues. Germline V gene data show CDR1 as SGHRS and CDR2 as YFSETQ. This chain's CDR3 is CASSLEGAHGNTIYF. The CDR3 bases that were read are TGCGCCAGCAGCTTGGAGGGGGCGCATGGAAACACC.

This clone has a handful of counts. The read terminates 3 residues ahead of where the CDR3 ends, so the germline J gene completes it. The chain couples TRBV2 to TRBJ2-3, with TRBD1 matching over 7 bases. J gave up 5 bases and V 7 bases, and 9 bases lay outside the gene matches. Germline CDR1 SNHLY, CDR2 FYNNEI. The CDR3 has 14 amino acids. CDR3 protein: CASNPDRARDTQYF. The CDR3 bases that were read are TGTGCCAGCAATCCCGACAGGGCTAGAGATACG.

This clone was picked up many times. CDR3 bases read: TGTGCCAGCAGCTTGGTTCAGGGTCAAAACTATGGC. This sequence encodes CASSLVQGQNYG. The complete CDR3 sequence is CASSLVQGQNYGYTF. This chain joins TRBV5-4 and TRBJ1-2; D perhaps matches TRBD1 (5 bases). The read ends 3 residues early relative to the CDR3; the germline J gene fills the gap. Germline V gene data show CDR1 as SGHNT and CDR2 as YYREEE (reference sequence). The V end lost 0 bases, the J end lost 2 bases, and 11 bases lay between the germline ends. The CDR3 is 15 residues long.

To note about this clone: A read error is possible here, since a much larger clone lies one base away. The read ends 3 residues shy of where the CDR3 ends; the end is completed using the germline J gene. V usage is TRBV11-2 and J usage is TRBJ2-5; D is undetermined. The length of the CDR3 is 15 residues. V lost 0 bases and J lost 5, with 13 bases in between. Germline loops: CDR1 SGHAT, CDR2 FQNNGV. The CDR3 region is CASSLERLGPETQYF. CDR3 bases read: TGTGCCAGCAGCTTAGAGAGACTGGGTCCGGAGACC.

This clone was observed many times. The read comes to an end 3 residues before the CDR3 does, leaving the germline J gene to fill in the end. The V and J genes are TRBV7-6 and TRBJ2-3; TRBD2 aligns across 8 bases. The J segment lost 2 bases and the V segment lost 4 bases, leaving 5 bases of the junction unmatched. Germline loops: CDR1 SGHVS, CDR2 FNYEAQ. This CDR3 comprises 15 residues. The part of the CDR3 DNA that was read is TGTGCCAGCAGCTACGCGGGGGGCATCACAGATACG. Translation gives CASSYAGGITDT. The full CDR3 sequence reads CASSYAGGITDTQYF.

This clone was detected many times. The read halts 3 residues ahead of the CDR3 end, with the missing end drawn from the germline J gene. The chain couples TRBV10-3 to TRBJ2-3; 11 positions agree with TRBD2. This CDR3 has 14 amino acids. The junction had 2 bases not matched to a gene; V was cut back by 8 bases and J by 1 base. Germline loops: CDR1 ENHRY, CDR2 SYGVKD. Incomplete CDR3 DNA: TGTGCCATCGTTAGCGGGAGGGGCACAGATACG. Its translation is CAIVSGRGTDT. The entire CDR3 sequence reads CAIVSGRGTDTQYF.

This clone was recorded many times. Sequencing ends 3 residues short of the CDR3 end; the germline J gene provides the rest. This chain joins TRBV7-2 and TRBJ1-1; tentative D call: TRBD1 (5 bases). V was clipped by 2 bases and J by 5 bases, with 12 bases between them. The length of the CDR3 is 14 residues. The germline gives CDR1 SGHTA, CDR2 FQGNSA. The CDR3 loop reads CASSLRAGNTEAFF. CDR3 bases read: TGTGCCAGCAGCTTACGGGCAGGGAATACTGAA.

In this sample, this clone turned up many times. The CDR3 goes on 3 residues after the read ends, and that part is filled in from the germline J gene. V is TRBV28 and J is TRBJ2-7, with D maybe TRBD2 (6 bases). CDR1 is MDHEN and CDR2 is SYDVKM in the germline V gene. Trimming stripped 2 bases from V and 6 bases from J, with 20 bases between. The length of the CDR3 is 16 residues. The CDR3 bases that were read are TGTGCCAGCAGTTTAGATTCGGGACTTGCACTACTCGAG. Translation gives CASSLDSGLALLE. The whole CDR3 protein is CASSLDSGLALLEQYF.

This clone was counted at least ten times. The read ends 3 residues shy of where the CDR3 ends; the end is completed using the germline J gene. The genes are TRBV5-1 and TRBJ2-5, with 12 bases aligning to TRBD2. Germline assignment: CDR1 SGHRS and CDR2 YFSETQ. V gave up 4 bases and J gave up 1 base; unmatched junction bases: 8. The CDR3 runs to 17 residues. The CDR3: CASSRTGTSGSQETQYF. The part of the CDR3 DNA that was read is TGCGCCAGCAGCCGTACCGGGACTAGCGGGTCCCAAGAGACC.